This T cell receptor (beta chain) was sequenced for a study of blood T cell repertoires in COVID-19. Study at large: The United States, Italy and Spain were the sources of the acute and convalescent COVID-19 samples. PBMCs, B-cell-depleted T cells, or T cells were the source of the cDNA or gDNA that made up the material.

CDR1 is KGHSH and CDR2 is LQKENI in the germline V gene. V gave up 4 bases and J gave up 2 bases; unmatched junction bases: 1. This CDR3 has 13 amino acids. Original processing methods: Amplification with reference gene primers provided the estimates of nucleated cell counts. Sequencing used immunoSEQ multiplex PCR; TCRdb keeps in-frame clones, though not all of them. That table furnishes V, J and clone size, whereas the DNA furnished D and trimming. The profile shows around 300,000 clones, around nine tenths of them singletons. Material for sequencing was peripheral blood. This rearrangement joins TRBV18 to TRBJ2-5, with 7 nucleotides matching TRBD1. This TCR derives from a man aged 45-65 years with active or convalescent COVID-19. CDR3 region: CASSRQGQETQYF. The CDR3, as DNA: TGTGCCAGCTCACGACAGGGACAAGAGACCCAGTACTTC. The entire variable domain, with the rest obtained from reference TRBV18 and TRBJ2-5, is as follows: NAGVMQNPRHLVRRRGQEARLRCSPMKGHSHVYWYRQLPEEGLKFMVYLQKENIIDESGMPKERFSAEFPKEGPSILRIQQVVRGDSAAYFCASSRQGQETQYFGPGTRLLVL.